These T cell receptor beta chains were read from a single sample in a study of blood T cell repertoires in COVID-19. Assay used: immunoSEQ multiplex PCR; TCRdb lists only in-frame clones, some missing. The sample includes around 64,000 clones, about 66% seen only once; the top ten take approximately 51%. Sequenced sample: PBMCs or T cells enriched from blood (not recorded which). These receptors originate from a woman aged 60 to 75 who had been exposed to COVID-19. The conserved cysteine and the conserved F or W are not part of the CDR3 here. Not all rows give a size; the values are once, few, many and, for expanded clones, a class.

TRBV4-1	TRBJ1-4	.	ASSQEGTTPGEKLF
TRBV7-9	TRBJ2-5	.	ASRPGQGDQETQY
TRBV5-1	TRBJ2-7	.	ASSPRQDGEQY
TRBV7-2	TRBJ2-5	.	ASSLSGDGPVETQY
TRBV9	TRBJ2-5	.	ASSVVASGRGETQY
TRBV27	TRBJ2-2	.	ASSLSIPSGELF
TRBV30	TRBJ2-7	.	AWSVTVGLDTYEQY
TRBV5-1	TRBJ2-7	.	ASSLAGGPYEQY
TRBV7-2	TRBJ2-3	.	ASSLAGTSGRTDTQY
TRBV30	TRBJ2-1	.	AWSERGGANEQF
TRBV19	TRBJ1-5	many	ASRLTAGQPQH
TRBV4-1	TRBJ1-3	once	ASSLGGSGNTIY
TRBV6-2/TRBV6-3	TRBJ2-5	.	ASSYSKGLAETQY
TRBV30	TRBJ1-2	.	AWSRTGGNSGYT
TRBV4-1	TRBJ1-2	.	ASSPLTGGYGYT
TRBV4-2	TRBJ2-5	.	ASSQDLGVLETQY
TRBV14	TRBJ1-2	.	ASSQGAAIGYT
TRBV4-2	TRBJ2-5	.	ASSQEFRETQY
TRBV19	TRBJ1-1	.	ASRRGPDTEAF
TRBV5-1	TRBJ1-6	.	ASSETGPSSYNSPLH
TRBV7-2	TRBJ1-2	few	ASSLDNRGSYGYT
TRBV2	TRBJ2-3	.	ASSAGLAGGTDTQY
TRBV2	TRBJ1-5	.	ASREGSNQPQH
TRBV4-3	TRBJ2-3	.	ASSLGGGGTDTQY
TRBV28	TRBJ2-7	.	ASKGAGTSGYEQY
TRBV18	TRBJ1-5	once	ASSPQGDIQPQH
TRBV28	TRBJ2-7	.	ASRSGTSYEQY
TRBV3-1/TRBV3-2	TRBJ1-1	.	ASSISPGRVEAF
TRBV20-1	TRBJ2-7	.	SASPLAYEQY
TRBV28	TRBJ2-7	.	ASGGRNPQ
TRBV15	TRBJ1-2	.	ATSRDLAGYGYT
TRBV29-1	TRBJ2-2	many	SARQASNTGELF
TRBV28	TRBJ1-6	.	ASSLLPGTANSPLH
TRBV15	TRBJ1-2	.	ATSSPDYGYT
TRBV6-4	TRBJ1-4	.	ASRKHEDKTTNEKLF
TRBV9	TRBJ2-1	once	ASSVGTSGNEQF
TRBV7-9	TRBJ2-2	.	ASSFLANTGELF
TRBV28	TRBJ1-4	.	ASSPPQGVNEKLF
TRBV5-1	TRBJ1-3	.	ASSLDMAPSGNTIY
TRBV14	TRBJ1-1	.	ASSRAGEAF
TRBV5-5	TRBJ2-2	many	ASSLGTTNTGELF